This T cell receptor beta chain was profiled in a study of cytomegalovirus exposure and HLA in healthy donors (dated by TCRdb to 2017 to 2019). General notes on the study: According to a later analysis, one platform produced both the 110 or so validation repertoires and the 666 repertoires of the first cohort. The study was designed to test whether signatures of past pathogen exposure could be identified by cataloging public T cell receptors. A separate validation cohort of 90 to 150 different subjects was used in addition to the roughly 640-subject first cohort. The study combined high-throughput TCR immunosequencing, statistical association of individual TCRs with disease status, and machine learning to predict cytomegalovirus infection status.

Summary of the overall study and its limitations: A later analysis lacked HLA typing for the validation cohort, so it scored co-occurrence in that cohort across all 110 or so repertoires. Cytomegalovirus status was reported to be diagnosed by the classifier with high specificity and sensitivity in both the original and validation cohorts. Most TCR sequences were seen in very few donors, while some public TCRs were found in many individuals. A later analysis found that TCRs clustered in the first cohort also tended to co-occur in the 100 to 150 validation repertoires, with more than 90% of cluster scores above 0. According to the authors, the approach could potentially be generalized to other disease states and immunological phenotypes. A few of the identified cytomegalovirus-associated TCR beta chains were confirmed in vitro to be specific for cytomegalovirus antigens. The study listed 164 TCR beta chains as associated with cytomegalovirus.

The donors belonged to the validation cohort of around 130 subjects, which was separate from the approximately 700-subject first cohort. To note about this clone: Its antigen remains unidentified. No much larger clonotype is one base removed from it; base qualities were not supplied.

Library method: the immunoSEQ multiplex PCR assay. The original methods were these. A statistical classification framework was developed to diagnose cytomegalovirus status using the catalog of TCR beta chain sequences. In TCRdb, the immuneACCESS table is reduced to in-frame sequences with V and J assigned. These tables do not hold every clone; where another copy was compared, an unresolved V gene accounts for under half, and the others remain unexplained. V and J calls and clone size follow that table, whereas D and trimming were derived from the DNA. The sample data list roughly 250,000 clones, and approximately 90% of these were observed just once. The ten biggest clones cover 2.6% of the sample. V is pruned by 5 bases and J by 5 bases, leaving 4 bases of the junction without a gene match. CDR1 and CDR2 are drawn from the germline V gene: SGHTA, FQGNSA. Inclusive of the bounding cysteine and phenylalanine, the CDR3 is 13 residues long. Only the CDR3 part of the read is kept: 39 bases, read in frame from the first base.

Recombination linked TRBV7-2 to TRBJ2-5; 8 bases in the middle match TRBD1. Sequencing was carried out using PBMCs. The receptor comes from a man younger than 30 in good health and CMV-seronegative. The CDR3 loop reads CASSNRGWETQYF. The DNA sequence is TGTGCCAGCAGCAACAGGGGGTGGGAGACCCAGTACTTC.